The 24 T cell receptor beta chains reported below all come from one sample, sequenced in a study of monozygotic twins with inflammatory bowel disease (dated by TCRdb to the late 2010s). Library creation used 5' RACE. The sample was run on an Illumina HiSeq 2500. Each CDR3 protein sequence appears as one entry after TCRdb reprocessed the reads, and no DNA is included. This sample's table lists approximately 390,000 distinct CDR3 sequences. The top ten hold around 2.3% of the sample. The material sequenced was blood. These receptors originate from a human donor with ulcerative colitis or Crohn's disease, or a healthy co-twin of an affected twin (not recorded which).

This chain connects TRBV6-1 to TRBJ1-5; TCRdb's D call of TRBD1 is untestable without DNA. The CDR3 sequence is 15 residues long. Germline V CDR1 and CDR2: MNHNS, SASEGT. CDR3 loop: CASTPPGQFNQPQHF.

The genes are TRBV18 and TRBJ2-3. The length of the CDR3 is 13 residues. Germline-derived CDR1 and CDR2 are KGHSH and LQKENI. This CDR3 reads CASSPPIEDTQYF.

The rearrangement uses TRBV28 and TRBJ2-7; TCRdb gives TRBD1 as the D gene, but with no DNA this cannot be confirmed. The CDR3 totals 15 residues. Germline CDR1 MDHEN, CDR2 SYDVKM. CDR3 sequence reads: CASRPDRVRMNEQYF.

This chain connects TRBV5-1 to TRBJ1-1; TCRdb proposes TRBD1, but this gene call is untestable without DNA. Per germline, CDR1 SGHRS and CDR2 YFSETQ. CDR3 length: 12 amino acids. CDR3 sequence reads: CASSLDGGEAFF.

The V call is TRBV18, the J call TRBJ2-7; absent DNA, TCRdb's TRBD2 call cannot be checked. Germline loops: CDR1 KGHSH, CDR2 LQKENI. The CDR3 spans 16 residues. The CDR3 reads CASSRPSSADSYEQYF.

The J gene is TRBJ1-5, the V gene TRBV19. CDR1 and CDR2 from the germline V gene are LNHDA and SQIVND (reference sequence). The CDR3 has 16 residues. The chain's CDR3 is CASSTPGLTLRQPQHF. The full variable domain, its missing parts supplied by reference TRBV19 and TRBJ1-5, is DGGITQSPKYLFRKEGQNVTLSCEQNLNHDAMYWYRQDPGQGLRLIYYSQIVNDFQKGDIAEGYSVSREKKESFPLTVTSAQKNPTAFYLCASSTPGLTLRQPQHFGDGTRLSIL.

The chain couples TRBV5-5 to TRBJ1-5; TCRdb names TRBD1, which stays unverified in the absence of DNA. Germline V gives CDR1 SGHKS, CDR2 YYEKEE (reference sequence). The CDR3 spans 15 residues. CDR3 in amino acids: CASSLDRGTGQPQHF.

The J gene is TRBJ1-2, the V gene TRBV4-2; TCRdb's D call of TRBD1 is untestable without DNA. Germline lookup yields CDR1 LGHNA and CDR2 YNFKEQ. The CDR3 has 13 residues. CDR3 residues: CASTPGQPYGYTF.

The CDR3 loop is CASSQMTRTGSFYNSPLHF. The chain is built from TRBV3-1 and TRBJ1-6; TCRdb selects TRBD1, and the lack of DNA leaves this call unchecked. The CDR3 loop spans 19 amino acids. Germline assignment: CDR1 LGHDT and CDR2 YNNKEL (reference sequence).

The genes are TRBV12-3 or TRBV12-4 and TRBJ2-3; TCRdb gives TRBD1 as the D gene, but with no DNA this cannot be confirmed. The CDR3 extends over 15 amino acids. Here the CDR3 reads CASSYLPGQGSTQYF.

This chain joins TRBV3-1 and TRBJ1-5; the TCRdb call, TRBD1, lacks DNA for checking. Germline CDR1 reads LGHDT; CDR2 reads YNNKEL (reference sequence). This CDR3 region has 17 residues. The CDR3 is CASSQEAGTGSHQPQHF.

The chain joins TRBV4-1 to TRBJ1-6. Germline CDR1 reads MGHRA; CDR2 reads YSYEKL. The CDR3 length is 16 residues. The CDR3 reads CASSQDAQGNNSPLHF.

The rearrangement links TRBV29-1 to TRBJ1-4; TCRdb lists TRBD1, though no DNA is available to test this call. This CDR3 has 18 residues. Germline CDR1 reads SQVTM; CDR2 reads ANQGSEA. CDR3 region: CSVVVSTGVFGTNEKLFF. The whole variable domain, filled in from reference TRBV29-1 and TRBJ1-4, reads SAVISQKPSRDICQRGTSLTIQCQVDSQVTMMFWYRQQPGQSLTLIATANQGSEATYESGFVIDKFPISRPNLTFSTLTVSNMSPEDSSIYLCSVVVSTGVFGTNEKLFFGSGTQLSVL.

This sequence joins TRBV4-2 and TRBJ2-6. CDR3 length: 15 amino acids. The germline CDR1 and CDR2 sequences are LGHNA and YNFKEQ. This CDR3 reads CASSQGNSGANVLTF.

The chain couples TRBV20-1 to TRBJ2-2; TCRdb returns TRBD1, unconfirmable since there is no DNA. The CDR3 covers 14 residues. CDR1 is DFQATT, CDR2 SNEGSKA, per germline (reference sequence). Here the CDR3 reads CSAELAPHPGELFF.

The V and J genes are TRBV3-1 and TRBJ2-7; no DNA is available, so the TRBD2 call from TCRdb remains unchecked. The CDR3 totals 18 residues. Germline V gene sequence: CDR1 LGHDT, CDR2 YNNKEL (reference sequence). The CDR3 protein is CASSSERPPSRRAYEQYF.

The chain employs TRBV12-3 or TRBV12-4 and TRBJ2-3; as DNA is missing, the TRBD2 call by TCRdb cannot be tested. CDR3 length: 16 amino acids. This CDR3 is CASSPLAGVGTDTQYF.

The chain joins TRBV28 to TRBJ2-1. This CDR3 spans 12 amino acids. Germline CDR1 and CDR2: MDHEN and SYDVKM. The CDR3 reads CASSLWNHEQFF.

The chain employs TRBV21-1 and TRBJ2-7. TRBV21-1 has pseudogene status. This CDR3 comprises 13 residues. CDR3 residues: CASMGIFSYEQYF.

The chain couples TRBV7-2 to TRBJ2-1; absent DNA, TCRdb's TRBD1 call cannot be checked. CDR3 length equals 14 residues. The germline V gene encodes CDR1 SGHTA and CDR2 FQGNSA. Here the CDR3 reads CASSSPATGGGQFF.

The chain uses TRBV5-5 and TRBJ1-5; TCRdb's D call, TRBD1, is unchecked because there is no DNA. The CDR3 runs to 17 residues. Germline lookup yields CDR1 SGHKS and CDR2 YYEKEE (reference sequence). The CDR3 loop reads CASSSRGSDVLNQPQHF.

The J gene is TRBJ2-3, the V gene TRBV12-3 or TRBV12-4; TCRdb's D call, TRBD2, is unchecked because there is no DNA. The CDR3 extends over 16 amino acids. The CDR3 sequence is CASSLGGRTDTDTQYF.

This chain joins TRBV6-5 and TRBJ1-6; TCRdb returns TRBD1, unconfirmable since there is no DNA. Looked up from germline, CDR1 is MNHEY and CDR2 is SVGAGI. The CDR3 has 19 amino acids. The CDR3 is CASSYSAGEDTSYNSPLHF.

The J gene is TRBJ2-1, the V gene TRBV5-1; TCRdb selects TRBD1, and the lack of DNA leaves this call unchecked. The CDR3 spans 15 residues. Germline V gene sequence: CDR1 SGHRS, CDR2 YFSETQ. The CDR3 loop is CASSLTGTTYNEQFF. Variable domain in full (rest from reference TRBV5-1 and TRBJ2-1): KAGVTQTPRYLIKTRGQQVTLSCSPISGHRSVSWYQQTPGQGLQFLFEYFSETQRNKGNFPGRFSGRQFSNSRSEMNVSTLELGDSALYLCASSLTGTTYNEQFFGPGTRLTVL.